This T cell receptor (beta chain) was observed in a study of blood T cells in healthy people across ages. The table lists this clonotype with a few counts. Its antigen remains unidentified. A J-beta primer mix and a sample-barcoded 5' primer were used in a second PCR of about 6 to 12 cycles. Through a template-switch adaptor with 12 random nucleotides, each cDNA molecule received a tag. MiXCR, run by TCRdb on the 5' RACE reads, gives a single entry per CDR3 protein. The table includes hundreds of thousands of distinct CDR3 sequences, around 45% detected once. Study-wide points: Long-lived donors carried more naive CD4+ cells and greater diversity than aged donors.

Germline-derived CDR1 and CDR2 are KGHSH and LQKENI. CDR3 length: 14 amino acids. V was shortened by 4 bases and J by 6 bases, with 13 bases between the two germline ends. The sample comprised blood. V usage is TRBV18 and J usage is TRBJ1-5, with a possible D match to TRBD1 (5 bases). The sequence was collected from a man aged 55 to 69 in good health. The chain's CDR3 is CASSRIDSVQPQHF. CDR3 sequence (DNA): TGTGCCAGCTCACGAATAGACAGCGTTCAGCCCCAGCATTTT.